The source of this T cell receptor (beta chain) is a study of T cell clones after liver transplantation. Study-wide results and caveats: A larger donor-reactive than third-party decline suggested partial antigen-specific deletion.

The table came from immunoSEQ multiplex PCR; TCRdb's copy has only in-frame clones and leaves some out. The data show some 75,000 clones, 80% seen once. As concerns this clone: Antigen specificity is unknown.

The CDR3 extends over 15 amino acids. J lost 6 bases, V lost 3 bases, and 4 bases had no gene match. Germline assignment: CDR1 MNHEY and CDR2 SMNVEV (reference sequence). The clonotype was recovered from a human donor who received a liver transplant. The V call is TRBV27, the J call TRBJ2-2, with 10 bases identical to TRBD1. The specimen comprised CD4+ T cells from blood, sampled before liver transplant. The CDR3 loop reads CASSFGDRGPGELFF. The CDR3 region has the DNA TGTGCCAGCAGTTTTGGGGACAGGGGACCCGGGGAGCTGTTTTTT.